A single sample gave rise to the 13 T cell receptor beta chains below, sequenced in a study of shared clonotypes between healthy human individuals. Only in-frame clones appear in the TCRdb table, and some are missing; sequencing was by immunoSEQ multiplex PCR. The sample lists roughly 2.2 million clones, 85% to 95% occurring once. The specimen sequenced was naive CD4+ T cells from PBMCs. Described subset: CD45RA+ positively selected. The receptors stem from a man aged 18-30 years in good health. Some clones in this sample may be carry-over from other donors' samples.

The chain couples TRBV5-1 to TRBJ2-1; D might be TRBD1 (6 bases). The V end was cut by 4 bases, the J end by 0 bases, with 11 bases between. Germline loops: CDR1 SGHRS, CDR2 YFSETQ. CDR3 length: 15 amino acids. The CDR3 sequence: CASSRGQNSYNEQFF. The CDR3 coding sequence is TGCGCCAGCAGCCGCGGACAGAACTCCTACAATGAGCAGTTCTTC.

CDR3 loop: CATSRGGGGANNEQFF. The CDR3, as DNA: TGTGCCACCAGCAGAGGTGGTGGTGGGGCCAACAATGAGCAGTTCTTC. This chain links TRBV15 with TRBJ2-1; tentative D call: TRBD1 (5 bases). Trimming shortened V by 1 base and J by 5 bases, and 15 bases separated the two germline ends. This CDR3 contains 16 residues. Germline V gene sequence: CDR1 LNHNV, CDR2 YYDKDF (reference sequence).

This chain links TRBV28 with TRBJ2-7; D not certain. CDR1 MDHEN and CDR2 SYDVKM come from the germline V gene. The length of the CDR3 is 13 residues. The V gene lost 4 bases and the J gene lost 2 bases, with 9 bases spanning the gap. The CDR3 DNA sequence: TGTGCCAGCAGTTCAGGAGTCGCCTACGAGCAGTACTTC. This sequence encodes CASSSGVAYEQYF.

The CDR3 reads CASSRGRTNTDTQYF. The CDR3 region has the DNA TGCGCCAGCAGCCGGGGGAGGACGAACACAGATACGCAGTATTTT. V is TRBV5-1 and J is TRBJ2-3, with a tentative D call TRBD2 (6 bases). CDR1 is SGHRS and CDR2 is YFSETQ in the germline V gene. The CDR3 runs to 15 residues. The ends were cut back, 4 bases at V and 2 bases at J, with 14 bases in the middle.

V is TRBV11-2 and J is TRBJ2-7, with 9 nucleotides matching TRBD2. Trimming took 6 bases from V and 7 from J; bases not matched to a gene: 10. Germline CDR1 and CDR2: SGHAT and FQNNGV. The CDR3 runs to 14 residues. As DNA, the CDR3 is TGTGCCAGCAGTCCGACTAGCGGCCTGGGAGAGCAGTACTTC. Its translation is CASSPTSGLGEQYF.

V and J are TRBV6-4 and TRBJ2-3; 7 bases are a match to TRBD1. There are 13 residues in the CDR3. Germline V gene lookup returns CDR1 MRHNA and CDR2 SNTAGT. V lost 4 bases to trimming and J lost 3 bases; unmatched junction nucleotides: 1. The DNA of the CDR3 is TGTGCCAGCAGTGTGGACAGGACAGATACGCAGTATTTT. It specifies CASSVDRTDTQYF.

This chain uses TRBV2 with TRBJ2-3; TRBD1 matches 8 bases. The CDR3 is made up of 14 amino acids. The V segment lost 8 bases and the J segment 5 bases; nucleotides outside the gene matches: 9. Germline V gene lookup returns CDR1 SNHLY and CDR2 FYNNEI. CDR3 DNA: TGTGCCAGCCAGTCCCAGGGGGCTTTAGATACGCAGTATTTT. Protein product: CASQSQGALDTQYF. The full variable domain, rest sourced from reference TRBV2 and TRBJ2-3, is EPEVTQTPSHQVTQMGQEVILRCVPISNHLYFYWYRQILGQKVEFLVSFYNNEISEKSEIFDDQFSVERPDGSNFTLKIRSTKLEDSAMYFCASQSQGALDTQYFGPGTRLTVL.

This clone was recorded once. The CDR3 loop reads CASSKTSGTSGRALGTGELFF. The DNA for the CDR3 is TGCGCCAGCAGCAAGACGTCCGGGACTAGCGGGAGGGCCTTAGGAACCGGGGAGCTGTTTTTT. V usage is TRBV5-1 and J usage is TRBJ2-2; 16 bases line up with TRBD2. From germline, CDR1 is SGHRS and CDR2 YFSETQ. The CDR3 runs to 21 residues. The V and J ends lost 4 bases and 5 bases, in that order; junction bases with no gene match: 17.

The CDR3 loop reads CASSFGGGETGELFF. CDR3 nucleotide sequence: TGCGCCAGCAGCTTTGGAGGGGGAGAGACCGGGGAGCTGTTTTTT. The rearrangement joins TRBV5-1 to TRBJ2-2; D is possibly TRBD1 or TRBD2 (6 bases each). CDR3 length: 15 residues. V was cut by 2 bases and J by 5 bases, with 13 bases left in between. From germline, CDR1 is SGHRS and CDR2 YFSETQ.

The V and J genes are TRBV5-8 and TRBJ2-1; 9 bases agree with TRBD2. The CDR3 is made up of 15 amino acids. The germline gives CDR1 SGHTS, CDR2 YDEGEE. V was clipped by 3 bases and J by 5 bases; unmatched bases: 6. In DNA form, the CDR3 reads TGTGCCAGCAGCTCGGGACTAGCAGCAGACAATGAGCAGTTCTTC. It translates to CASSSGLAADNEQFF.

The gene calls are TRBV5-1 and TRBJ2-1; 13 bases are shared with TRBD2. Trimming took 0 bases from V and 9 from J; bases not matched to a gene: 6. The CDR3 has 16 amino acids. Per germline, CDR1 SGHRS and CDR2 YFSETQ. CDR3 coding DNA: TGCGCCAGCAGCTTGGAAGGGACTAGCGGGATCTCTGAGCAGTTCTTC. Protein product: CASSLEGTSGISEQFF.

This chain uses TRBV5-1 with TRBJ1-2; D gene ambiguous. Trimming cost V 4 bases and J 4 bases, with 11 bases left between them. Germline V gives CDR1 SGHRS, CDR2 YFSETQ. The CDR3 loop spans 13 amino acids. CDR3 DNA: TGCGCCAGCAGCCATGGACTGACCTATGGCTACACCTTC. Amino acid sequence: CASSHGLTYGYTF. Looking up the rest from reference TRBV5-1 and TRBJ1-2 gives the full variable domain: KAGVTQTPRYLIKTRGQQVTLSCSPISGHRSVSWYQQTPGQGLQFLFEYFSETQRNKGNFPGRFSGRQFSNSRSEMNVSTLELGDSALYLCASSHGLTYGYTFGSGTRLTVV.

The CDR3 is CAITSDGAESYNEQFF. The DNA of the CDR3 is TGTGCCATCACCTCTGATGGGGCCGAATCCTACAATGAGCAGTTCTTC. The rearrangement links TRBV10-3 to TRBJ2-1, with a tentative D call TRBD1 (5 bases). This CDR3 is built from 16 residues. Germline V gene data show CDR1 as ENHRY and CDR2 as SYGVKD. V gave up 7 bases and J gave up 1 base, with 17 bases separating them.